These T cell receptor beta chains were read from a single sample in a study of T cell responses to AZD1222 COVID-19 vaccine. Some clones are missing from TCRdb's copy, which holds only in-frame ones; the method was immunoSEQ multiplex PCR. This sample has some 150,000 clones, with approximately 90% found just once. This material consisted of peripheral blood, taken 28 days after the second AZD1222 dose. Every receptor here comes from an adult who received the AZD1222 COVID-19 vaccine. CDR3s leave out the opening cysteine and the closing phenylalanine or tryptophan. The order of the fields is V gene, J gene, CDR3 protein.

TRBV4-3,TRBJ2-1,ASSPTPRGFYNEQF
TRBV12-3/TRBV12-4,TRBJ2-3,ASRQGAGDTQY
TRBV5-5,TRBJ2-7,ASSLEEQY
TRBV4-1,TRBJ1-1,ASSQDVGPMNTEAF
TRBV27,TRBJ1-2,ASSPTGAELSYT
TRBV19,TRBJ1-1,ASIEAGTGNTEAF
TRBV6-1,TRBJ2-5,ASSEALHIETQY
TRBV3-1/TRBV3-2,TRBJ1-2,ASSEVSGTGRNYGYT
TRBV14,TRBJ1-3,ASSPGQGNTIY
TRBV9,TRBJ1-4,ASSVAGGGQGEKLF
TRBV29-1,TRBJ2-3,SVVPSGTDTQY